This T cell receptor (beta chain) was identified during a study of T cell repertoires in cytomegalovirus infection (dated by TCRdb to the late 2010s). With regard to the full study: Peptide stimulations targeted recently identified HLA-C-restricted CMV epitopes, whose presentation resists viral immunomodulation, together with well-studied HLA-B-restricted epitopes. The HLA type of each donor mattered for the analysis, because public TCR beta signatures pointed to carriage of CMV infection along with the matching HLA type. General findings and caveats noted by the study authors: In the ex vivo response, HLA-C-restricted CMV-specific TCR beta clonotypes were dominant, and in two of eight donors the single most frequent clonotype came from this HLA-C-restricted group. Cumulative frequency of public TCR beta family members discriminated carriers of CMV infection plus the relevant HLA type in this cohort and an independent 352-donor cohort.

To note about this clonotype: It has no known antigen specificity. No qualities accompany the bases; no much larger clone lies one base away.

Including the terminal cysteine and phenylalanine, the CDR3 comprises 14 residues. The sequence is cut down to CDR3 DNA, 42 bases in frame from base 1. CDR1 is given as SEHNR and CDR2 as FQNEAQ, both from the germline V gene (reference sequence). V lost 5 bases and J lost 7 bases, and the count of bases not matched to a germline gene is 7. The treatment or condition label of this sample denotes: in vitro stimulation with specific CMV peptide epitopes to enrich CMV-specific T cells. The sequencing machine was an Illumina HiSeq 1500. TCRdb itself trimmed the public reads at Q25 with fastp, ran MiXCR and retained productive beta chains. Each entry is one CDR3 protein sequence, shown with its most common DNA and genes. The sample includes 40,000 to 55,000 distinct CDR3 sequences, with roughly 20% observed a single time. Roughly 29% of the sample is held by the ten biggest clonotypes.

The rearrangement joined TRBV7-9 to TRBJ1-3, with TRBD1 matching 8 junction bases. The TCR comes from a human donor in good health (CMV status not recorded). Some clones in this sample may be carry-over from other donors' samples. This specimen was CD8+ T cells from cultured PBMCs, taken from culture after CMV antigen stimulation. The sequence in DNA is TGTGCCAGCAGCCCTGGGAGGGACAGGAACACCATATATTTT. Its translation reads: CASSPGRDRNTIYF.